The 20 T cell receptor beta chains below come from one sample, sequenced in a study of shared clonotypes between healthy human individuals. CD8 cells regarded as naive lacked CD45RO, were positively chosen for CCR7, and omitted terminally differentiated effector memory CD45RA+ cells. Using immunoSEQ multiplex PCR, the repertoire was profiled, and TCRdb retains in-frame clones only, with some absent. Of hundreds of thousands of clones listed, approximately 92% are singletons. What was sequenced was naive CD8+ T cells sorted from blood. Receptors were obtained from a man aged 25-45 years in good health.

The chain's CDR3 is CASSQRHVGTGELFF. The CDR3 nucleotides are TGTGCCAGCAGCCAACGCCATGTAGGAACCGGGGAGCTGTTTTTT. The gene calls are TRBV14 and TRBJ2-2; unclear D gene. The CDR3 runs to 15 residues. Per the germline V gene, CDR1 is SGHDN and CDR2 is FVKESK. The ends were cut back, 2 bases at V and 5 bases at J, with 12 bases in the middle.

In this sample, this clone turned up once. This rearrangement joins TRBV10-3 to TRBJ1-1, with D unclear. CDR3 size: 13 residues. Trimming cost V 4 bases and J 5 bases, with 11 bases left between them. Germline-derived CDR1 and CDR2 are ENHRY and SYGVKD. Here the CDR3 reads CAISVGIRTEAFF. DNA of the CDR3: TGTGCCATCAGTGTAGGGATACGGACTGAAGCTTTCTTT.

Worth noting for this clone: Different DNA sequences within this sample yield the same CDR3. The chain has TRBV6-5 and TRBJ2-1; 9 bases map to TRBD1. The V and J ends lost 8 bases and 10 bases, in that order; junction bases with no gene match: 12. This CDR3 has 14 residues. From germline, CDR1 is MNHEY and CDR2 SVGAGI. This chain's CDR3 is CASSSGTGGYEQFF. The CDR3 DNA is TGTGCCAGCTCGAGCGGCACAGGGGGCTACGAGCAGTTCTTC.

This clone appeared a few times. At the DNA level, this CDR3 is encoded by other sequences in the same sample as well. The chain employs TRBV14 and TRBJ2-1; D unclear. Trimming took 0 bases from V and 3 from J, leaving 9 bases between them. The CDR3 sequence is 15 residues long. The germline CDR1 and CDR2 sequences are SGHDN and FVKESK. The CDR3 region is CASSQDSSFYNEQFF. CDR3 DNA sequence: TGTGCCAGCAGCCAAGATAGCTCTTTCTACAATGAGCAGTTCTTC.

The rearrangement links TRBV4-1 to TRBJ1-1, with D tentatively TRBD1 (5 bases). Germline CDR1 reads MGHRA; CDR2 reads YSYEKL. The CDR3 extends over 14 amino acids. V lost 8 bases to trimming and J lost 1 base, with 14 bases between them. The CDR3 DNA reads TGCGCCAGCGACGACAGTAAGGAGAACACTGAAGCTTTCTTT. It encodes CASDDSKENTEAFF.

CDR3 coding DNA: TGTGCCAGCAGTAAAGATGGACCGGAGACCCAGTACTTC. Translated: CASSKDGPETQYF. The rearrangement joins TRBV11-3 to TRBJ2-5; D is ambiguous. Germline CDR1 is SGHNT and CDR2 is YENEEA. The CDR3 spans 13 residues. V was cut by 6 bases and J by 5 bases, with 13 bases left in between.

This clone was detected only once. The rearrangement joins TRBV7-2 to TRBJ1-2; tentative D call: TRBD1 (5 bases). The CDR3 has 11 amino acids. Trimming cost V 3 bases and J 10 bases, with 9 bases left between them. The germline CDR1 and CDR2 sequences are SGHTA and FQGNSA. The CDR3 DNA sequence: TGTGCCAGCAGCTTCATCAGGGACTACACCTTC. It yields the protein CASSFIRDYTF.

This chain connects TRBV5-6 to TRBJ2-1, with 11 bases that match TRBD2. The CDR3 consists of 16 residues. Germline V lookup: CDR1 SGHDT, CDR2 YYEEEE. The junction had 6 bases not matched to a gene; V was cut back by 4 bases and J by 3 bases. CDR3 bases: TGTGCCAGCAGCCCCCCCGGGACTAGCGGCTACAATGAGCAGTTCTTC. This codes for CASSPPGTSGYNEQFF.

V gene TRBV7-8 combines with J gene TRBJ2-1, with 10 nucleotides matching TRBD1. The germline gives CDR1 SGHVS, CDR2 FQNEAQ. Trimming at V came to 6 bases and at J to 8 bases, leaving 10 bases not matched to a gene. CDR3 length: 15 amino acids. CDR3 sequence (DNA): TGTGCCAGCAGTTACCACCCCGACAGGGGGCATGAGCAGTTCTTC. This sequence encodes CASSYHPDRGHEQFF. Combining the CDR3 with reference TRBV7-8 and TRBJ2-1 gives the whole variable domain GAGVSQSPRYKVAKRGQDVALRCDPISGHVSLFWYQQALGQGPEFLTYFQNEAQLDKSGLPSDRFFAERPEGSVSTLKIQRTQQEDSAVYLCASSYHPDRGHEQFFGPGTRLTVL.

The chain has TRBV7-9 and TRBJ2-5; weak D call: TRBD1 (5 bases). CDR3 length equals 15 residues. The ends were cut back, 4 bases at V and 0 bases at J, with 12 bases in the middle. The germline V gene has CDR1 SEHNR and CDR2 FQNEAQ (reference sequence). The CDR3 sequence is CASSSRLTDQETQYF. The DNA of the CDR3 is TGTGCCAGCAGCTCCCGACTGACAGACCAAGAGACCCAGTACTTC.

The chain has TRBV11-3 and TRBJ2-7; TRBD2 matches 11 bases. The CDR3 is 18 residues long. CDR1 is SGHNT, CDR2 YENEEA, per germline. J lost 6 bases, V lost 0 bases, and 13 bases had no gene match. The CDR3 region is CASSLEVWASGRLGEQYF. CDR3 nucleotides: TGTGCCAGCAGCTTAGAGGTATGGGCTAGCGGGAGGCTGGGCGAGCAGTACTTC.

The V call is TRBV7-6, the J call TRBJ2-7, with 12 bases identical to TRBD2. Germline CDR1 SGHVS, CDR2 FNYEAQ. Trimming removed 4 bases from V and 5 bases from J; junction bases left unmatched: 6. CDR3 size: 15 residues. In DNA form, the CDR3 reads TGTGCCAGCAGCTCCCCTAGCGGGAGGGTGGACGAGCAGTACTTC. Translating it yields CASSSPSGRVDEQYF.

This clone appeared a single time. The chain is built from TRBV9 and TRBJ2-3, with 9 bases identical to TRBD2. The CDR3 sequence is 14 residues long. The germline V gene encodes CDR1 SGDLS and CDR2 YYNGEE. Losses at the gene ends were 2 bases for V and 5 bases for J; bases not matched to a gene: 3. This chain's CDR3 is CASSVVSGRDTQYF. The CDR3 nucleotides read TGTGCCAGCAGCGTGGTTAGCGGGAGAGATACGCAGTATTTT.

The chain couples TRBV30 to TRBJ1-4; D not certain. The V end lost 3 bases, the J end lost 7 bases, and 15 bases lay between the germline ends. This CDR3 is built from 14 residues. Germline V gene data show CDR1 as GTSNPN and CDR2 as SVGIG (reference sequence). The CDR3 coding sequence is TGTGCCTGGAGCCATCGGGCGGAATTTGAAAAACTGTTTTTT. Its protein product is CAWSHRAEFEKLFF.

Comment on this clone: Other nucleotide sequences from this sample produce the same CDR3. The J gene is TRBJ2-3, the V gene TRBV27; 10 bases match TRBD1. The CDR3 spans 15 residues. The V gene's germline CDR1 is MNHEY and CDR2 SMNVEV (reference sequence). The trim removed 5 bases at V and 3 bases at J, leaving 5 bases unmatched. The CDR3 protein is CASSPRDRGTDTQYF. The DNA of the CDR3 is TGTGCCAGCAGTCCCCGGGACAGGGGTACAGATACGCAGTATTTT.

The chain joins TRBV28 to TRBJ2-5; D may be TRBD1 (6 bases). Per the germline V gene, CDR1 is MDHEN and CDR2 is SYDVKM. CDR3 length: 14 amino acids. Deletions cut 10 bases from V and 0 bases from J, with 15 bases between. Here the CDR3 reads CATSGTHYQETQYF. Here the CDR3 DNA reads TGTGCCACCTCCGGGACACACTACCAAGAGACCCAGTACTTC.

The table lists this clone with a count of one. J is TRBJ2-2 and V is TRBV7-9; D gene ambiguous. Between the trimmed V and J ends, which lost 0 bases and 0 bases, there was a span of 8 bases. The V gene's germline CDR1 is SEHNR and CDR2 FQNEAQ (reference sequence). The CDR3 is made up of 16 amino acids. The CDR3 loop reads CASSLAWDTNTGELFF. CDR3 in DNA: TGTGCCAGCAGCTTAGCGTGGGATACGAACACCGGGGAGCTGTTTTTT. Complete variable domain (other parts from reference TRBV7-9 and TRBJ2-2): DTGVSQNPRHKITKRGQNVTFRCDPISEHNRLYWYRQTLGQGPEFLTYFQNEAQLEKSRLLSDRFSAERPKGSFSTLEIQRTEQGDSAMYLCASSLAWDTNTGELFFGEGSRLTVL.

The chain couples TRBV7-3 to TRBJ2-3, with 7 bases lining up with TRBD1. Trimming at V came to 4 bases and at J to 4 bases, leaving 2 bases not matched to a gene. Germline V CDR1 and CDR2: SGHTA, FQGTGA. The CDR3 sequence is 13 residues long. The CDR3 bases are TGTGCCAGCAGCTGGGACAGCGCAGATACGCAGTATTTT. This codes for CASSWDSADTQYF.

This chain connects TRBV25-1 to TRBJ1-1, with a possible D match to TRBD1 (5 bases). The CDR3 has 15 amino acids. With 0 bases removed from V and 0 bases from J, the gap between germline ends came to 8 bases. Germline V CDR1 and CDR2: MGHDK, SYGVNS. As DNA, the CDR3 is TGTGCCAGCAGTGAATATCAGGGTGTGAACACTGAAGCTTTCTTT. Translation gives CASSEYQGVNTEAFF. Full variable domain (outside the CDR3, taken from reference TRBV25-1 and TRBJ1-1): EADIYQTPRYLVIGTGKKITLECSQTMGHDKMYWYQQDPGMELHLIHYSYGVNSTEKGDLSSESTVSRIRTEHFPLTLESARPSHTSQYLCASSEYQGVNTEAFFGQGTRLTVV.

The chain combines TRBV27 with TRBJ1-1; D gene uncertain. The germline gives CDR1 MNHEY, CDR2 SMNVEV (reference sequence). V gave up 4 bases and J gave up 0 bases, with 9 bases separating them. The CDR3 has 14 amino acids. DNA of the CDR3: TGTGCCAGCAGTTGGAGGAGGGTGAACACTGAAGCTTTCTTT. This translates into CASSWRRVNTEAFF.